This TCR beta chain was observed in a study of T cell changes during pregnancy in multiple sclerosis. Sequencing was performed with immunoSEQ multiplex PCR; in TCRdb, only in-frame clones are kept and a portion is missing. The sample lists about 43,000 clones, under 90% seen once, with approximately 4.7% in the top ten. CDR1 GTSNPN and CDR2 SVGIG come from the germline V gene (reference sequence). This CDR3 is 13 amino acids long. The ends were cut back, 2 bases at V and 3 bases at J, with 10 bases in the middle. The sequence came from a female donor in good health, enrolled as a control in a pregnancy study. Here the sequenced sample was peripheral blood, taken in the second trimester of pregnancy. The V gene is TRBV30, the J gene TRBJ1-1, with no clear D. CDR3 protein: CAWSSERDTEAFF. The DNA of the CDR3 is TGTGCCTGGAGTAGCGAGAGGGACACTGAAGCTTTCTTT.